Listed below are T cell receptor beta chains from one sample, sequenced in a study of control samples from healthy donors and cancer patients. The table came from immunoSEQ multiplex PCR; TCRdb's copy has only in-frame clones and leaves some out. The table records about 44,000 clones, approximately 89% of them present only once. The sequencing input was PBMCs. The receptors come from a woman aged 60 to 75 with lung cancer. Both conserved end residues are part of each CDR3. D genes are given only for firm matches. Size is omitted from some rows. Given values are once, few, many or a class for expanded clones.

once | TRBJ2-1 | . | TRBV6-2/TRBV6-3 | CASSLSVGEQFF | TGTGCCAGCAGCTTATCGGTGGGTGAGCAGTTCTTC
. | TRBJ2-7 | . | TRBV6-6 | CCSREDDEQYF | TGTTGTAGCCGAGAGGACGACGAGCAGTACTTC
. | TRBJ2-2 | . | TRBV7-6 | CASSFGNTGELFF | TGTGCCAGCAGCTTTGGGAACACCGGGGAGCTGTTTTTT
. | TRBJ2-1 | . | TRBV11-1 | CASSLGQSAYNEQFF | TGTGCCAGCAGCTTAGGACAGAGCGCCTACAATGAGCAGTTCTTC
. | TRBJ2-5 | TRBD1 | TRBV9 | CASSLQTGHQETQYF | TGTGCCAGCAGCCTGCAGACAGGGCACCAAGAGACCCAGTACTTC
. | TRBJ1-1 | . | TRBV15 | CATSIGANTEAFF | TGTGCCACCAGCATTGGAGCGAACACTGAAGCTTTCTTT
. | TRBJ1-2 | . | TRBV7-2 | CASSPDSNYGYTF | TGTGCCAGCAGTCCTGACAGTAACTATGGCTACACCTTC
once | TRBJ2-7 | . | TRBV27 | CASRNLYEQYF | TGTGCCAGCAGGAACCTCTACGAGCAGTACTTC
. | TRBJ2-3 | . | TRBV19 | CASSGTGSTDTQYF | TGTGCCAGTAGCGGGACTGGTAGCACAGATACGCAGTATTTT
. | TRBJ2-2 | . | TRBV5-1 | CASSLGGPGELFF | TGCGCCAGCAGCTTGGGGGGACCCGGGGAGCTGTTTTTT
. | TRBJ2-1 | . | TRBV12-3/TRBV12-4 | CASSLGDSGVF | TGTGCCAGCAGTTTAGGGGACAGCGGGGTCTTC
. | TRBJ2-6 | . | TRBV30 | CAWRRGRTKAGANVLTF | TGTGCCTGGAGGCGGGGACGGACGAAGGCTGGGGCCAACGTCCTGACTTTC
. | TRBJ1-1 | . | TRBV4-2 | CASSQDPGSVTEAFF | TGTGCCAGCAGCCAAGATCCAGGGTCCGTCACTGAAGCTTTCTTT
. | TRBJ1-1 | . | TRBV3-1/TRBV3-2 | CASSPLRGGTEAFF | TGTGCCAGCAGCCCCCTGCGAGGGGGCACTGAAGCTTTCTTT
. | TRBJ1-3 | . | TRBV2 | CASGLADGNTIYF | TGTGCCAGCGGCCTTGCAGATGGAAACACCATATATTTT
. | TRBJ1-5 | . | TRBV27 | CASSLSPTGQPQHF | TGTGCCAGCAGTTTATCCCCTACCGGTCAGCCCCAGCATTTT
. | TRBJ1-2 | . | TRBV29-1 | CSVAIQGIYGYTF | TGCAGCGTTGCTATACAGGGAATCTATGGCTACACCTTC
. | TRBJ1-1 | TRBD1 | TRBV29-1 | CSTRTGAMNTEAFF | TGCAGCACCCGGACAGGGGCAATGAACACTGAAGCTTTCTTT
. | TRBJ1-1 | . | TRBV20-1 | CSAEEANEAFF | TGCAGTGCGGAAGAAGCGAATGAAGCTTTCTTT
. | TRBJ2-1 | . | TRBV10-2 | CASNDPYGSYNEQFF | TGCGCCAGCAACGATCCGTACGGTTCCTACAATGAGCAGTTCTTC
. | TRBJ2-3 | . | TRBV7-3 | CASSPGPPRADTQYF | TGTGCCAGCAGCCCAGGGCCCCCACGGGCAGATACGCAGTATTTT
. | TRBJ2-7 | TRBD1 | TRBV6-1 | CASSEGTGRSEQYF | TGTGCCAGCAGTGAAGGGACAGGGAGAAGCGAGCAGTACTTC
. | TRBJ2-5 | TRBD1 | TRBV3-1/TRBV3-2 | CASSQSRGREETQYF | TGTGCCAGCAGCCAATCCAGGGGGCGCGAAGAGACCCAGTACTTC
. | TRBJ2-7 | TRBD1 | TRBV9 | CASSVQGTGDLYEQYF | TGTGCCAGCAGCGTGCAAGGGACAGGGGATCTATACGAGCAGTACTTC
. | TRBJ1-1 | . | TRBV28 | CASSLGQGFTEAFF | TGTGCCAGCAGTTTGGGGCAGGGCTTCACTGAAGCTTTCTTT
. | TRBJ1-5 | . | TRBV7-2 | CASSSDQGLGQPQHF | TGTGCCAGCAGCTCAGATCAGGGCTTGGGACAGCCCCAGCATTTT
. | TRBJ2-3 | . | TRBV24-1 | CATSDYGPGATDTQYF | TGTGCCACCAGTGATTATGGACCGGGGGCCACAGATACGCAGTATTTT
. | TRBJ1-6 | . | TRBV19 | CASSDGNSPLHF | TGTGCCAGTAGTGATGGAAATTCACCCCTCCACTTT
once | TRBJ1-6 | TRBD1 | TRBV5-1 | CASSLAVRGLGPLHF | TGCGCCAGCAGCTTGGCCGTCAGGGGGTTAGGGCCCCTCCACTTT
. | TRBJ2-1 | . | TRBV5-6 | CASSLGRAPPFF | TGTGCCAGCAGCTTGGGGCGGGCCCCCCCGTTCTTC
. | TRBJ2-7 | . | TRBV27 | CASSPPAAEEQYF | TGTGCCAGCAGTCCACCCGCGGCGGAGGAGCAGTACTTC
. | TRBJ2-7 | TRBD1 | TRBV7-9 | CAASGDRADEQYF | TGTGCCGCCAGCGGGGACAGGGCGGATGAGCAGTACTTC
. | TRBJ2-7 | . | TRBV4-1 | CASSHTGGEQYF | TGCGCCAGCAGCCACACTGGGGGCGAGCAGTACTTC